Given below is one T cell receptor (beta chain) in context. The sample originates from a study of blood T cell repertoires in COVID-19. In the authors' workflow: Amplified reference gene primers provided the basis for estimating nucleated cell counts. Clones were sequenced by immunoSEQ multiplex PCR, and TCRdb holds only the in-frame ones, with some missing. Clonal size and the V and J genes are those of that table, whereas D and trimming came from the DNA. This sample has more than 90,000 clones, with around 85% found just once. The CDR3 runs to 16 residues. Trimming took 1 base from V and 5 from J, leaving 17 bases between them. The germline CDR1 and CDR2 sequences are SEHNR and FQNEAQ (reference sequence).

The receptor was derived from a woman in her 70s with active or convalescent COVID-19. This sequence joins TRBV7-9 and TRBJ2-5; TRBD1 might be the D (6 bases). Material for sequencing was peripheral blood. The CDR3 DNA is TGTGCCAGCAGCTTAGGGACAGTGGCCTTTGGGGAGACCCAGTACTTC. Protein sequence: CASSLGTVAFGETQYF.